The text below deals with one TCR beta chain. At least ten counts were recorded for this clonotype. Its recognized antigen is unknown. Per-nucleotide qualities are absent, and no much larger clonotype sits a single base away. This entry belongs to a study of read filtering for tumor transcriptome and immune sequencing (dated by TCRdb to about 2020). Study-wide context: The cohort was composed of 17 male and roughly 15 female patients, with a mean age of approximately 66 years and an age range of roughly 40 to 90. Under revised international staging, roughly eight patients fell into R-ISS I, 15 to 20 into R-ISS II and over five into R-ISS III. Whole-transcriptome libraries were prepared with the TruSeq RNA Access Library Prep Kit after DNase treatment. Per sample, about 3.5 to 10.27 million TCR-region mapped reads were obtained with IR-seq, compared with only about 80 to 1,400 with RNA-seq. The study compared TCR repertoires from targeted immune repertoire sequencing and bulk whole-transcriptome sequencing run on the same bone marrow samples. One main goal was a read-filtering strategy for immune repertoire data, in particular deciding whether clonotypes backed by only one read should be removed. The research as a whole found: Clonotypes were captured by IR-seq at much higher depth and more reliably than by RNA-seq, and smaller IR-seq throughput was sufficient for identification of most shared clonotypes. When single-read clonotypes were removed, the proportions of shared clonotypes in IR-seq and RNA-seq correlated more strongly. Single-read clonotypes made up roughly 82% of clonotypes but only 3% to 4% of total reads in IR-seq, compared with 65% to 75% of clonotypes and 35% to 45% of reads in RNA-seq. The sorted CD138-negative fraction was not purified T cells but a mixed bone marrow immune population.

Each patient had bone marrow sampled at the time of active disease. Ficoll-Hypaque density gradient centrifugation was used to isolate bone marrow mononuclear cells. Myeloma plasma cells were removed and CD138-negative cells were obtained by negative selection following labeling with CD138 magnetic microbeads on a MACS separator. Flow cytometry with CD138 antibodies on an Attune NxT was used to check how pure the isolated cells were. TRIzol reagent was used to extract total RNA, which was then quantified with a NanoDrop spectrophotometer. Paired RNA-seq and IR-seq were performed on the CD138-negative bone marrow sample of each patient. From the cysteine through the phenylalanine, the CDR3 covers 14 amino acids. The DNA shown is the 42-base CDR3, in frame from base 1. CDR1 and CDR2, per the germline V gene, are WSHSY and SAAADI. V was cut back by 7 bases and J by 4 bases, leaving a gap of 14 bases between them.

Starting from roughly 440 ng RNA, TCR libraries were constructed with the Immunoverse kit using molecular barcoded adaptors that cover the alpha/delta and beta/gamma chains. TCR library preparation used the same RNA that went into transcriptome sequencing. Sequencing of the TCR libraries was done on an Illumina HiSeq 4000 with 2 x 150 cycles. The original methods were these. With MiXCR, TCR reads were aligned to human V, D, J and C references and assembled into CDR3 clonotypes, with quality filtering and error correction included. The tcR package in R was used for analysis of clonotype counts and gene usage diversity. For inspection of raw mapping reads, RNA-seq reads were mapped by STAR aligner version 2.5.3a onto GRCh37 of the human genome. To test how sequencing depth affected the clonotypes detected, IR-seq fastq files were randomly downsampled with Seqtk 1.3. TCRdb applied fastp at Q25 and MiXCR to the public reads, then kept only in-frame beta chains. One record per CDR3 amino acid sequence lists the most common genes and DNA. The V and J calls, along with clone size, are taken from TCRdb and not from the paper's own processing. Across this sample there are approximately 43,000 distinct CDR3 sequences, with around an eighth seen only once. The top ten hold approximately 28% of the sample.

The sample comprised a population of CD138-negative cells sorted from bone marrow. The label giving this sample's cell subset or site can be read as: bone marrow mononuclear cells depleted of CD138+ plasma/myeloma cells by negative magnetic selection. The clonotype originates from a donor at least 40 years old with multiple myeloma. The chain employs TRBV10-2 and TRBJ2-1; a confident D gene designation cannot be given. The CDR3 protein sequence reads: CASTRSVEYNEQFF. The sequenced DNA: TGCGCCAGCACTCGGTCGGTCGAATACAATGAGCAGTTCTTC.